A selection of T cell receptor beta chains follows, all from one sample in a study of blood T cell repertoires in COVID-19. Assay: immunoSEQ multiplex PCR; the TCRdb copy retains only in-frame clones and omits some. The sample includes a few hundred thousand clones, 75% to 85% of them seen just once. The material sequenced was PBMCs or T cells enriched from blood (not recorded which). The receptors stem from a woman aged 40-49 years with acute COVID-19. Both conserved end residues are part of each CDR3. The order of the fields is CDR3 DNA, CDR3 protein, J gene, V gene, clone size, D gene. A D gene is named only where the DNA matches it firmly. Size tells how often a clone was seen (once, few, many) or the class of an expanded clone, and some rows leave it out.

TGCGCCAGCAGCCGACAAACTAGCGGGGGGTATAATACGCAGTATTTT	CASSRQTSGGYNTQYF	TRBJ2-3	TRBV4-1	NA	TRBD2
TGCAGCGTTGAAAACAGGGCCTACGAGCAGTACTTC	CSVENRAYEQYF	TRBJ2-7	TRBV29-1	NA	NA
TGTGCCAGCAGTGTGGGGGGCTCCTATAATTCACCCCTCCACTTT	CASSVGGSYNSPLHF	TRBJ1-6	TRBV25-1	NA	NA
TGTGCCACCAGCAAACGACAGGGTTCCAATCAGCCCCAGCATTTT	CATSKRQGSNQPQHF	TRBJ1-5	TRBV15	NA	TRBD1
TGTGCCAGCTCCTTGGGCAGGGGTATTGCTTTCTTT	CASSLGRGIAFF	TRBJ1-1	TRBV27	NA	NA
TGTGCCAGCAGCCCATCGACAGCCTACGGCCCTGAAGCTTTCTTT	CASSPSTAYGPEAFF	TRBJ1-1	TRBV28	NA	NA
TGTGCCAGCAGGATAGCGGGAGGGCCGGCAGATACGCAGTATTTT	CASRIAGGPADTQYF	TRBJ2-3	TRBV28	few	TRBD2
TGTGCCAGCAGCAAACAAAGCCGGGACAGGGGATATGCTGAGCAGTTCTTC	CASSKQSRDRGYAEQFF	TRBJ2-1	TRBV5-4	NA	TRBD1
TGCAGCGTCGAGACAGGTAGAGCTAATGAAAAACTGTTTTTT	CSVETGRANEKLFF	TRBJ1-4	TRBV29-1	NA	NA
TGTGCCAGCAGTTCGGGACTAGCGGCCCAAGAGACCCAGTACTTC	CASSSGLAAQETQYF	TRBJ2-5	TRBV5-8	NA	TRBD2
TGTGCCAGCAGTACTCGACAGGGAAGGGGCTACACCTTC	CASSTRQGRGYTF	TRBJ1-2	TRBV12-3/TRBV12-4	NA	TRBD1
TGCACCAGCAGCCACCTTAGCGGGAGGCCCTCCTACGAGCAGTACTTC	CTSSHLSGRPSYEQYF	TRBJ2-7	TRBV1	NA	NA
TGTGCCAGTAGCTCCACCGGGGGCAATCAGCCCCAGCATTTT	CASSSTGGNQPQHF	TRBJ1-5	TRBV19	NA	NA
TGTGCCAGCAGTTTATCCGATGAGCAGTTCTTC	CASSLSDEQFF	TRBJ2-1	TRBV12-3/TRBV12-4	NA	NA
TGTGCCAGCAGCTTCGAAAGTACTAGCGGGCACACCGGGGAGCTGTTTTTT	CASSFESTSGHTGELFF	TRBJ2-2	TRBV7-6	NA	TRBD2
TGTGCCAGCAGCTTAGGAGGGGGAGCCGCTGAAGCTTTCTTT	CASSLGGGAAEAFF	TRBJ1-1	TRBV11-3	NA	NA
TGTGCCTGGAGTGTAGCGGGAGGGAATAGGAATGAGCAGTTCTTC	CAWSVAGGNRNEQFF	TRBJ2-1	TRBV30	NA	TRBD2
TGTGCCAGTAGTTCGTTGGGGGGAGGCTACACCTTC	CASSSLGGGYTF	TRBJ1-2	TRBV19	NA	NA
TGTGCCAGCAGTTGGGACAGAGGGACCGGGGAGCTGTTTTTT	CASSWDRGTGELFF	TRBJ2-2	TRBV6-5	NA	TRBD1
TGTGCCACCAGTGACTCCGACAGGTATCAGCCCCAGCATTTT	CATSDSDRYQPQHF	TRBJ1-5	TRBV24-1	few	NA
TGTGCCAGCAAGGGACAGGGGCCTATGAACACTGAAGCTTTCTTT	CASKGQGPMNTEAFF	TRBJ1-1	TRBV6-5	NA	TRBD1
TGTGCCAGCAGGCGATCGGACAGGCCAGGCGAGCAGTACTTC	CASRRSDRPGEQYF	TRBJ2-7	TRBV7-2	NA	TRBD1
TGCGCCAGCAGGCTGGCAGGGGACAATCAGCCCCAGCATTTT	CASRLAGDNQPQHF	TRBJ1-5	TRBV10-2	few	NA
TGTGCCAGCAGCTTACCGTCGGGTCAGCCCCAGCATTTT	CASSLPSGQPQHF	TRBJ1-5	TRBV7-9	NA	NA
TGTGCCACCAGCAGAGGTGGACAGGGCATCGAAAAACTGTTTTTT	CATSRGGQGIEKLFF	TRBJ1-4	TRBV15	NA	TRBD1
TGTGCCAGCCGACAGGGGGCTTTCTACGAGCAGTACTTC	CASRQGAFYEQYF	TRBJ2-7	TRBV19	once	TRBD1
TGTGCCAGCAGCCAATATGACGGCGGACAGACCTATGGCTACACCTTC	CASSQYDGGQTYGYTF	TRBJ1-2	TRBV6-4	few	NA
TGTGCCAGCAGCCTCACCTACAGCTCTGGAAACACCATATATTTT	CASSLTYSSGNTIYF	TRBJ1-3	TRBV27	NA	NA
TGTGCCAGCAGCGTAGGTTACAGCCAGGGGTATGGCTACACCTTC	CASSVGYSQGYGYTF	TRBJ1-2	TRBV9	NA	NA
TGTGCCACAGGGGTTTACGCAGATACGCAGTATTTT	CATGVYADTQYF	TRBJ2-3	TRBV27	NA	NA
TGTGCCAGCAGCCTTGTCCCGCAGAATTCACCCCTCCACTTT	CASSLVPQNSPLHF	TRBJ1-6	TRBV9	NA	NA
TGTGCCTGGGGAGACAGGGACGCTGGCTACACCTTC	CAWGDRDAGYTF	TRBJ1-2	TRBV30	NA	TRBD1
TGTGCCAGCAGTTTAGGAGTGACCGGGGACGAGCAGTACTTC	CASSLGVTGDEQYF	TRBJ2-7	TRBV27	NA	NA
TGTGCCAGCAGTTACTCTTCCAGCGGAGGCTACGAGCAGTACTTC	CASSYSSSGGYEQYF	TRBJ2-7	TRBV6-5	few	NA
TGTGCCAGCAGCCCGCACAGGGGGAACTACGAGCAGTACTTC	CASSPHRGNYEQYF	TRBJ2-7	TRBV7-2	NA	TRBD1
TGTGCCAGCAGTTACGCTAGCGGGGTAACAGATACGCAGTATTTT	CASSYASGVTDTQYF	TRBJ2-3	TRBV6-5	NA	TRBD2
TGCGCCAGCAGCCTACGGACAGGGGCACAAGAGACCCAGTACTTC	CASSLRTGAQETQYF	TRBJ2-5	TRBV5-1	NA	TRBD1
TGTGCCAGCAGCCAGAAGTCGGGACTAGAGGCCACAGATACGCAGTATTTT	CASSQKSGLEATDTQYF	TRBJ2-3	TRBV3-1/TRBV3-2	NA	TRBD2
TGTGCCAGCAGTTACAGGGCGGGAGAGACCCAGTACTTC	CASSYRAGETQYF	TRBJ2-5	TRBV6-2/TRBV6-3	NA	NA
TGTGCCAGTAGTTCCCTAGGGGGACGCCCTAATGAAAAACTGTTTTTT	CASSSLGGRPNEKLFF	TRBJ1-4	TRBV19	NA	NA
TGTGCCAGTAAGGCGGGGGGGCCAGGTTTCGAGACCCAGTACTTC	CASKAGGPGFETQYF	TRBJ2-5	TRBV2	NA	TRBD2
TGTGCCAGCAGCCAGATTAGACAGTCCGGGGAGCTGTTTTTT	CASSQIRQSGELFF	TRBJ2-2	TRBV2	NA	NA
TGTGCCAGCTCACCCGCTACGTCTAGCGGGAGGGCCGTAGAGACCCAGTACTTC	CASSPATSSGRAVETQYF	TRBJ2-5	TRBV18	NA	TRBD2
TGTGCCAGCAGCCCGACGAGGGAAGTTGGGACTGAAGCTTTCTTT	CASSPTREVGTEAFF	TRBJ1-1	TRBV7-3	NA	NA
TGTGCCAGCATCCGCGGGGGTACAGATACGCAGTATTTT	CASIRGGTDTQYF	TRBJ2-3	TRBV12-3/TRBV12-4	NA	TRBD2
TGTGCCAGCAGCGGGGGGACAGGGTTTAGCAATCAGCCCCAGCATTTT	CASSGGTGFSNQPQHF	TRBJ1-5	TRBV9	NA	TRBD1
TGCGCCAGCAGCTGGACAGGGGAGCAAGAGACCCAGTACTTC	CASSWTGEQETQYF	TRBJ2-5	TRBV5-1	NA	TRBD1
TGTGCCAGCAGTCCTTCAGGTGTCAGCAATCAGCCCCAGCATTTT	CASSPSGVSNQPQHF	TRBJ1-5	TRBV6-5	once	NA
TGCGCCTCACGGGAGGGAAGCAATCAGCCCCAGCATTTT	CASREGSNQPQHF	TRBJ1-5	TRBV5-1	once	NA
TGTGCCATCAGTGGGGACAGTCCGCGGCGTGGTCGGAGGAACACCATATATTTT	CAISGDSPRRGRRNTIYF	TRBJ1-3	TRBV10-3	few	TRBD1
TGCGCCAGCAGCTTGGAAGGGGGTGGAGACTATGGCTACACCTTC	CASSLEGGGDYGYTF	TRBJ1-2	TRBV5-1	NA	NA
TGTGCCAGCAGCTCCCCCTTTCCCCTCGTGACAGGGGACACTGAAGCTTTCTTT	CASSSPFPLVTGDTEAFF	TRBJ1-1	TRBV7-3	few	TRBD1
TGTGCCAGCAGCCTCGGGACTAGCGCCAACCAAGAGACCCAGTACTTC	CASSLGTSANQETQYF	TRBJ2-5	TRBV5-8	NA	TRBD2
TGTGCCAGCAGCGACGGCGTGGGCAACTATGGCTACACCTTC	CASSDGVGNYGYTF	TRBJ1-2	TRBV3-1/TRBV3-2	many	NA
TGTGCCAGCAGCTTAGACAGGGGCGATGATAGCAATCAGCCCCAGCATTTT	CASSLDRGDDSNQPQHF	TRBJ1-5	TRBV11-2	NA	NA
TGTGCCAGCAGCACCAGACTAGCGGGGGGGCCCGGGGAGCTGTTTTTT	CASSTRLAGGPGELFF	TRBJ2-2	TRBV13	NA	TRBD2
TGTGCCAGCAGCTCGGGACAGACAACTAATGAAAAACTGTTTTTT	CASSSGQTTNEKLFF	TRBJ1-4	TRBV5-4	NA	TRBD1